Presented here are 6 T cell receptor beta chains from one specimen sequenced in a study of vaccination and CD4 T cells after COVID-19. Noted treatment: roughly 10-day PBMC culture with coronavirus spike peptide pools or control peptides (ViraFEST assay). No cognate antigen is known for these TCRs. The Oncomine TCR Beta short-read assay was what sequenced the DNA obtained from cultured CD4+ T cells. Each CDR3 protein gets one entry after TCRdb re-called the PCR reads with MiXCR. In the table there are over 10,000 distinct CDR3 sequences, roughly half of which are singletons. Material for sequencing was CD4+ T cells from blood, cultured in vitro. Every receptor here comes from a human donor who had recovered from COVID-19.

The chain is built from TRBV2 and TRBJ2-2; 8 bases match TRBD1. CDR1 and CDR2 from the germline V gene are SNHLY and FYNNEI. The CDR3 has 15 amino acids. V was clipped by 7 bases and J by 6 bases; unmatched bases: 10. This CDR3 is CASTSDRVLPGELFF. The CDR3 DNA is TGTGCCAGCACCTCGGACAGGGTTTTACCCGGGGAGCTGTTTTTT. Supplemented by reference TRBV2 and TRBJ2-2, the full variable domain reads EPEVTQTPSHQVTQMGQEVILRCVPISNHLYFYWYRQILGQKVEFLVSFYNNEISEKSEIFDDQFSVERPDGSNFTLKIRSTKLEDSAMYFCASTSDRVLPGELFFGEGSRLTVL.

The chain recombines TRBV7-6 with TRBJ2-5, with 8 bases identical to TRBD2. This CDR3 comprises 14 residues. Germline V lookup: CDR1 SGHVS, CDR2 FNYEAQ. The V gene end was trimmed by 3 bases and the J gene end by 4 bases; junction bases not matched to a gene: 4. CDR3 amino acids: CASSLQRERETQYF. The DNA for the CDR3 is TGTGCCAGCAGCTTGCAGCGGGAGAGAGAGACCCAGTACTTC.

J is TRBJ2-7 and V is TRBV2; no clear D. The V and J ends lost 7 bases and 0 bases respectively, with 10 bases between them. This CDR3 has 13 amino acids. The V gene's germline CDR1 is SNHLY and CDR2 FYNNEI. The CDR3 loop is CASKPPSSYEQYF. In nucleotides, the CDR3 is TGTGCCAGCAAACCACCGAGCTCCTACGAGCAGTACTTC.

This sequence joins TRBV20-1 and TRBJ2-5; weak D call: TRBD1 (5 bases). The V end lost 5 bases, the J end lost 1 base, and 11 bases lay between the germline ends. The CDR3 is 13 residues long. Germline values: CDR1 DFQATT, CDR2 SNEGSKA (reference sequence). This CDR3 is CSARWQGQETQYF. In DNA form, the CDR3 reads TGCAGTGCTCGGTGGCAGGGCCAAGAGACCCAGTACTTC.

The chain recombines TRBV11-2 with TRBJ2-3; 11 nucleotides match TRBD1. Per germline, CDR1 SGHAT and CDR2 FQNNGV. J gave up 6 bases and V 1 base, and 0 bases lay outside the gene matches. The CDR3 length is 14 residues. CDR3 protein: CASSLGTGGDTQYF. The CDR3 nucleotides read TGTGCCAGCAGCTTAGGGACAGGGGGCGATACGCAGTATTTT.

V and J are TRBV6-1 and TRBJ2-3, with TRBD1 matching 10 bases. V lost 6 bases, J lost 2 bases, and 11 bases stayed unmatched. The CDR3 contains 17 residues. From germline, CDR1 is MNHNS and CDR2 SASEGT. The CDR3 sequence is CASSGRGTGENTDTQYF. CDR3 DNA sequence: TGTGCCAGCAGCGGAAGGGGGACAGGGGAGAACACAGATACGCAGTATTTT.